Shown below are 27 T cell receptor beta chains from a single sample sequenced in a study of Graves' ophthalmopathy and Graves' hyperthyroidism. The authors amplified TCR beta CDR3 regions, and they did so from RNA transcripts for repertoire sequencing. The first-round RT-PCR employed HTBI primers together with the Qiagen OneStep RT-PCR kit. A multiplex PCR was then performed as the second round. TCRdb used MiXCR to reprocess the multiplex PCR reads, holding one entry per CDR3 protein. The sample records under 800,000 distinct CDR3 sequences, about a fifth being singletons. The sample consisted of peripheral blood. The source is a woman aged 18-30 years with stable Graves' hyperthyroidism. Some clones in this sample may be carry-over from other donors' samples.

A note on this clonotype: A much larger clonotype is one base distant, so this may be a read error. The rearrangement links TRBV10-3 to TRBJ1-2, with 9 bases fitting TRBD1. The CDR3 is 15 residues long. The V gene's germline CDR1 is ENHRY and CDR2 SYGVKD. The CDR3 region is CTISQWTGDNYGYTF. Here the CDR3 DNA reads TGTACCATCAGTCAATGGACAGGGGACAACTATGGCTACACCTTC.

This clonotype has a handful of counts. A much larger clonotype is one base distant, so this may be a read error. V and J are TRBV15 and TRBJ2-5, with D perhaps matching TRBD1 (5 bases). Per germline, CDR1 LNHNV and CDR2 YYDKDF (reference sequence). The length of the CDR3 is 14 residues. The CDR3, as DNA: TGTGCCACCAGCAGAGGACAGAATCAAGAGACCAAGTACTTC. This sequence encodes CATSRGQNQETKYF.

This chain joins TRBV3-1 and TRBJ1-1; no clear D gene. V shed 4 bases and J shed 1 base, with 13 bases lying between them. Germline loops: CDR1 LGHDT, CDR2 YNNKEL (reference sequence). The CDR3 is made up of 15 amino acids. The CDR3 coding sequence is TGTGCCAGCAGCCTCTCTGTGTTGGCGAACACTGAAGCTTTCTTT. It specifies CASSLSVLANTEAFF.

This clonotype was found once. The chain couples TRBV29-1 to TRBJ2-7; tentative D call: TRBD1 (6 bases). Trimming cost V 4 bases and J 0 bases, with 7 bases left between them. Per the germline V gene, CDR1 is SQVTM and CDR2 is ANQGSEA. This CDR3 contains 12 residues. The CDR3 spells CSVGTDSYEQYF. CDR3 nucleotides: TGCAGCGTTGGGACAGACTCCTACGAGCAGTACTTC.

A few counts support this clonotype. This chain links TRBV11-2 with TRBJ2-7; a possible D gene is TRBD2 (7 bases). V gave up 2 bases and J gave up 0 bases, with 14 bases separating them. Germline V gives CDR1 SGHAT, CDR2 FQNNGV. The CDR3 is 16 residues long. The CDR3 bases are TGTGCCAGCAGCTTAATAGGAAGGGGGGGCTCCTACGAGCAGTACTTC. Translated, it gives CASSLIGRGGSYEQYF.

This sequence joins TRBV19 and TRBJ1-2; no firm D call. Trimming pared 6 bases from V and 4 bases from J, leaving 6 bases between. Germline V CDR1 and CDR2: LNHDA, SQIVND (reference sequence). CDR3 length: 11 residues. In DNA, the CDR3 is TGTGCCAGTAGCAAGGCCTATGGCTACACCTTC. It is translated as CASSKAYGYTF.

The chain uses TRBV6-2 or TRBV6-3 and TRBJ1-1, with a tentative D call TRBD1 (6 bases). Germline V gene sequence: CDR1 MNHEY, CDR2 SVGEGT. Trimming shortened V by 2 bases and J by 2 bases, and 9 bases separated the two germline ends. This CDR3 spans 14 amino acids. The CDR3 bases are TGTGCCAGCAGTTACGCGGGGGCCAACACTGAAGCTTTCTTT. Translating gives CASSYAGANTEAFF.

This clonotype came up many times. The V gene is TRBV12-3 or TRBV12-4, the J gene TRBJ2-5, with D perhaps matching TRBD1 (6 bases). CDR3 length: 14 residues. Trimming removed 4 bases from V and 5 bases from J, with 14 bases in between. CDR3 sequence reads: CASSSSGVDETQYF. DNA for the CDR3: TGTGCCAGCAGTTCCTCAGGGGTGGATGAGACCCAGTACTTC.

This clonotype was counted many times. The gene calls are TRBV12-3 or TRBV12-4 and TRBJ2-7; either TRBD1 or TRBD2 may supply D (7 bases each). CDR3 length: 13 amino acids. The V end was cut by 3 bases, the J end by 8 bases, with 14 bases between. This chain's CDR3 is CASSFQQGGKQYF. CDR3 bases: TGTGCCAGCAGTTTTCAGCAGGGGGGGAAGCAGTACTTC.

This clonotype has ten or more counts. The chain links TRBV19 to TRBJ2-6, with a possible D match to TRBD2 (6 bases). The CDR3 spans 13 residues. Germline V CDR1 and CDR2: LNHDA, SQIVND (reference sequence). Trimming left V 7 bases short and J 13 bases short, with 17 bases between. DNA for the CDR3: TGTGCCAGTACCGAATCTCACGGGGGTGTCCTGACTTTC. It translates to CASTESHGGVLTF.

This clonotype was found many times. The chain links TRBV6-5 to TRBJ1-2; TRBD1 is a possible D gene (5 bases). The CDR3 spans 14 residues. With 4 bases removed from V and 8 bases from J, the gap between germline ends came to 17 bases. Germline CDR1 and CDR2: MNHEY and SVGAGI. The CDR3: CASSFKQVGMGYTF. The CDR3 nucleotides are TGTGCCAGCAGTTTCAAACAGGTTGGAATGGGCTACACCTTC.

At least ten counts were recorded for this clonotype. The chain combines TRBV20-1 with TRBJ1-5; D is uncertain. V lost 3 bases to trimming and J lost 1 base, with 13 bases between them. The CDR3 extends over 15 amino acids. The germline V gene encodes CDR1 DFQATT and CDR2 SNEGSKA (reference sequence). CDR3 protein: CSASKGLASNQPQHF. The CDR3 bases are TGCAGTGCTAGTAAGGGATTGGCAAGCAATCAGCCCCAGCATTTT.

This clonotype has a handful of counts. At one of its ends the junction is not consistent with the germline gene, which may arise from a read error. The rearrangement links TRBV2 to TRBJ2-4, with 7 bases matching TRBD1. This CDR3 comprises 17 residues. The germline V gene encodes CDR1 SNHLY and CDR2 FYNNEI. In nucleotides, the CDR3 is TGTGCCAGCAGTGTAGAAATTACAGGGGTTACCAAAAACATTAAGTACTTC. This sequence encodes CASSVEITGVTKNIKYF.

This clonotype has just a few counts. The chain combines TRBV29-1 with TRBJ2-7, with D tentatively TRBD1 (5 bases). The V end lost 6 bases, the J end lost 2 bases, and 14 bases lay between the germline ends. Germline-derived CDR1 and CDR2 are SQVTM and ANQGSEA. The CDR3 totals 13 residues. The CDR3 loop reads CSVAGRQTYEQYF. The CDR3 DNA sequence: TGCAGCGTCGCTGGCCGACAGACCTACGAGCAGTACTTC.

This clonotype showed up many times. The J gene is TRBJ2-6, the V gene TRBV12-3 or TRBV12-4; D remains unclear. The length of the CDR3 is 15 residues. V gave up 2 bases and J gave up 2 bases, with 7 bases separating them. The DNA of the CDR3 is TGTGCCAGCAGTTTAAGGTCCCCTGGGGCCAACGTCCTGACTTTC. Protein sequence: CASSLRSPGANVLTF.

Only a few counts were recorded for this clonotype. V and J are TRBV24-1 and TRBJ2-4; D may be TRBD1 or TRBD2 (6 bases each). The CDR3 extends over 17 amino acids. Germline-derived CDR1 and CDR2 are KGHDR and SFDVKD. V lost 4 bases, J lost 15 bases, and 30 bases lay in between. This CDR3 reads CATSDNLDWDGGGFRYF. The CDR3 DNA sequence: TGTGCCACCAGTGACAATCTCGACTGGGACGGAGGGGGGTTTCGGTACTTC.

This clonotype was seen a few times. V and J are TRBV4-2 and TRBJ2-2, with D perhaps matching TRBD2 (6 bases). Germline V gene lookup returns CDR1 LGHNA and CDR2 YNFKEQ. The CDR3 runs 16 residues. The V gene lost 0 bases and the J gene lost 5 bases, with 13 bases spanning the gap. The CDR3, as DNA: TGTGCCAGCAGCCAAGAGCGGTCGGAGGGGACCGGGGAGCTGTTTTTT. Translated: CASSQERSEGTGELFF.

The sample holds many counts of this clonotype. This chain links TRBV6-5 with TRBJ1-1; D not certain. V lost 5 bases and J 4 bases, leaving 11 bases between the germline ends. CDR3 size: 13 residues. The germline CDR1 and CDR2 sequences are MNHEY and SVGAGI. The CDR3 loop is CASSLYFSTEAFF. CDR3 nucleotide sequence: TGTGCCAGCAGTCTGTACTTTTCCACTGAAGCTTTCTTT.

This clonotype was seen many times. The V call is TRBV12-3 or TRBV12-4, the J call TRBJ2-5; D is perhaps TRBD2 (7 bases). The CDR3 has 18 amino acids. The ends were cut back, 6 bases at V and 5 bases at J, with 28 bases in the middle. The chain's CDR3 is CASSSPGASGTQGETQYF. CDR3 DNA sequence: TGTGCCAGCAGCTCCCCAGGGGCTAGCGGAACTCAGGGGGAGACCCAGTACTTC.

Ten or more counts support this clonotype. This could be a read error, since a much larger clone is one nucleotide away. This rearrangement joins TRBV6-2 or TRBV6-3 to TRBJ2-2; D uncertain. Germline lookup yields CDR1 MNHEY and CDR2 SVGEGT. The CDR3 loop spans 14 amino acids. Trimming removed 2 bases at V and 1 base at J, with 5 bases between. The CDR3 DNA follows: TGTGCCAGCAGTTACCTACAGAACACCGGGGAGCTGTTTTTT. Amino acid sequence: CASSYLQNTGELFF.

The rearrangement joins TRBV6-1 to TRBJ1-1; maybe TRBD1 (5 bases). Germline V gene data show CDR1 as MNHNS and CDR2 as SASEGT. The CDR3 is made up of 15 amino acids. V was pared by 2 bases and J by 1 base, with 11 bases between. The CDR3 is CASSEMGRGNTEAFF. Here the CDR3 DNA reads TGTGCCAGCAGTGAAATGGGAAGGGGGAACACTGAAGCTTTCTTT.

The rearrangement joins TRBV6-1 to TRBJ2-2; the match to TRBD2 covers 10 bases. CDR3 size: 14 residues. Trimming cost V 7 bases and J 4 bases; bases outside gene matches: 3. CDR1 is MNHNS and CDR2 is SASEGT in the germline V gene. CDR3 region: CASKSGRVTGELFF. The CDR3 DNA sequence: TGTGCCAGCAAGAGCGGGAGGGTCACCGGGGAGCTGTTTTTT.

In this sample, this clonotype turned up many times. The J gene is TRBJ2-2, the V gene TRBV12-3 or TRBV12-4; D is undetermined. V was trimmed by 1 base and J by 6 bases, leaving 6 bases between them. This CDR3 comprises 13 residues. CDR3 nucleotides: TGTGCCAGCAGTTTAGGGGTACCCGGGGAGCTGTTTTTT. This gives the protein CASSLGVPGELFF.

The genes are TRBV29-1 and TRBJ2-7; 9 nucleotides agree with TRBD1. This CDR3 is built from 14 residues. The V gene end was trimmed by 5 bases and the J gene end by 5 bases; junction bases not matched to a gene: 10. Germline V lookup: CDR1 SQVTM, CDR2 ANQGSEA. The CDR3 DNA sequence: TGCAGCGTTCTGGGCGGGACAGGGAAAAACGAGCAGTACTTC. Its protein product is CSVLGGTGKNEQYF.

This clonotype came up many times. This chain joins TRBV11-2 and TRBJ2-5; D not certain. Germline V lookup: CDR1 SGHAT, CDR2 FQNNGV. V shed 5 bases and J shed 0 bases, with 10 bases lying between them. The CDR3 consists of 14 residues. The CDR3 spells CASSPLMYQETQYF. CDR3 sequence (DNA): TGTGCCAGCAGCCCGCTTATGTACCAAGAGACCCAGTACTTC.

This clonotype was observed a few times. V and J are TRBV27 and TRBJ1-1; tentative D call: TRBD1 (5 bases). CDR3 length: 13 residues. The V gene lost 3 bases and the J gene lost 6 bases, with 11 bases spanning the gap. The germline V gene encodes CDR1 MNHEY and CDR2 SMNVEV (reference sequence). CDR3 sequence: CASSFEGRAEAFF. CDR3 DNA: TGTGCCAGCAGTTTCGAGGGGAGGGCTGAAGCTTTCTTT.

The sample holds many counts of this clonotype. The chain combines TRBV10-3 with TRBJ2-5; 7 nucleotides agree with TRBD1. CDR1 is ENHRY, CDR2 SYGVKD, per germline. The V gene end was trimmed by 6 bases and the J gene end by 2 bases; junction bases not matched to a gene: 9. This CDR3 is built from 15 residues. In DNA, the CDR3 is TGTGCCATCAGGGACAGGACAGGATCACAAGAGACCCAGTACTTC. It yields the protein CAIRDRTGSQETQYF.